This T cell receptor beta chain is drawn from a study of cytomegalovirus exposure and HLA in healthy donors. Whole-study context: A prior study identified over 100 million unique TCR beta sequences from 150 million to 200 million T cells.

V was pared by 1 base and J by 7 bases, with 15 bases of the junction left unmatched. Germline V lookup: CDR1 SGHTA, CDR2 FQGTGA. This CDR3 region has 18 residues. The PCR made use of 60 Vbeta and 13 Jbeta primers. The table came from immunoSEQ multiplex PCR; TCRdb's copy has only in-frame clones and leaves some out. Of some 140,000 clones listed, approximately 80% are singletons. Sequences were obtained from PBMCs. The V and J genes are TRBV7-3 and TRBJ2-1, with TRBD2 matching 8 bases. This TCR came from a woman aged 40 to 50 in good health and CMV-seropositive. CDR3 in amino acids: CASSLMGLAGWGGNEQFF. CDR3 coding DNA: TGTGCCAGCAGCTTAATGGGATTAGCGGGATGGGGGGGAAATGAGCAGTTCTTC.